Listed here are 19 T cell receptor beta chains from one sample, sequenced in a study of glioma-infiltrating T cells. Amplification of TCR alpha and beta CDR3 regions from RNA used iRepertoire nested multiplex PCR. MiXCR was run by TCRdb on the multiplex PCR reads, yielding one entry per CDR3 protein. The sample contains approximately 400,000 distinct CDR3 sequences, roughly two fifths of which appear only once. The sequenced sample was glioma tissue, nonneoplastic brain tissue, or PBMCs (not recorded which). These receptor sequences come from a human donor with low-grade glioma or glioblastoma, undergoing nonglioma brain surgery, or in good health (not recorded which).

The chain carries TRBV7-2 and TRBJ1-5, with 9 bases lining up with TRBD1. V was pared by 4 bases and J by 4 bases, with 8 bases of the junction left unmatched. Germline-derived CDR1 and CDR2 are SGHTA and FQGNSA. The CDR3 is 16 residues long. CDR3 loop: CASSSDRGAPNQPQHF. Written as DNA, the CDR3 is TGTGCCAGCAGCTCCGACAGGGGGGCCCCTAATCAGCCCCAGCATTTT.

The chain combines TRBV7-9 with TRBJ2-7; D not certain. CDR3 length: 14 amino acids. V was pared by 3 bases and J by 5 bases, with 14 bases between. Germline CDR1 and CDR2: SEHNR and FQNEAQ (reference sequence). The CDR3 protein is CASSFWYSFDEQYF. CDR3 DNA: TGTGCCAGCAGCTTTTGGTATTCCTTCGACGAGCAGTACTTC.

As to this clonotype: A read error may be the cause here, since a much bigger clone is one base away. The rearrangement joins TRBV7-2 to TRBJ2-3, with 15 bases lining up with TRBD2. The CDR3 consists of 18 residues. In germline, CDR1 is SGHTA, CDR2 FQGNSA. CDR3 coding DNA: TGTGTCAGCAGCTTAGGGGGACTAGCGGGAGGTTACACAGATACGCAGTATTTT. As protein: CVSSLGGLAGGYTDTQYF.

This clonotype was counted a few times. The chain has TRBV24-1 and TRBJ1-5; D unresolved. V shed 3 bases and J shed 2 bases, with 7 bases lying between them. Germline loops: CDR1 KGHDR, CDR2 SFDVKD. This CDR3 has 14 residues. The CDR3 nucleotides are TGTGCCACCAGTGATGCACGTGGCAATCAGCCCCAGCATTTT. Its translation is CATSDARGNQPQHF.

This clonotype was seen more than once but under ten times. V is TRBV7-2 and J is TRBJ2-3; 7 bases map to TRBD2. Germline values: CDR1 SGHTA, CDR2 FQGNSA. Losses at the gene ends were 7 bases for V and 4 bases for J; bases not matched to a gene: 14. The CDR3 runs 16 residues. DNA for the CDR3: TGTGCCAGCACTAAACACGGGGGAGGGCCGCCAGATACGCAGTATTTT. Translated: CASTKHGGGPPDTQYF.

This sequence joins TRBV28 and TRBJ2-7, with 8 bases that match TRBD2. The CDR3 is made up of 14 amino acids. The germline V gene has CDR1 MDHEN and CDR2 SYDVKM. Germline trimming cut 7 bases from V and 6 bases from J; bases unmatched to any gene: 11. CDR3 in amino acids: CASIEGGRSGEQYF. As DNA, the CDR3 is TGTGCCAGCATCGAAGGCGGGAGGTCGGGCGAGCAGTACTTC.

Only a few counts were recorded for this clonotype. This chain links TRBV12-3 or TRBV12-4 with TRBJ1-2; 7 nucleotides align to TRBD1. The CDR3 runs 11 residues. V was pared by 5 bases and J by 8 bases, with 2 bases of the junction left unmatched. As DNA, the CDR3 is TGTGCCAGCAGTGGACAGGTGGGCTACACCTTC. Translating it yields CASSGQVGYTF.

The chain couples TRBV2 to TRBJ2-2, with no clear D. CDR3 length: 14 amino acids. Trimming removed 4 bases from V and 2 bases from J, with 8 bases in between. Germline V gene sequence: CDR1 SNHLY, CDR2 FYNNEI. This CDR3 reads CASSVEANTGELFF. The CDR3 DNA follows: TGTGCCAGCAGTGTAGAGGCTAACACCGGGGAGCTGTTTTTT.

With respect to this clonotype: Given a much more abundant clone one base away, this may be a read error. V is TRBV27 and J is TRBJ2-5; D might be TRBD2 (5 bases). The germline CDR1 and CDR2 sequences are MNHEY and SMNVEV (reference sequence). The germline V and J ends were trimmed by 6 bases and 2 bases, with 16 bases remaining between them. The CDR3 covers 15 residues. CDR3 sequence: CASSFSRERQETQYF. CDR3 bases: TGTGCCAGCAGCTTCTCCCGGGAAAGACAAGAGACCCAGTACTTC.

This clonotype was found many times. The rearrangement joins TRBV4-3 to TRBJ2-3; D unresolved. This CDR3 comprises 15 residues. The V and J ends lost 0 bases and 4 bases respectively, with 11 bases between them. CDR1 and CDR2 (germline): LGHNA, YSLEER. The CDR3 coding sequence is TGCGCCAGCAGCCAAGATGATCCCGTATCAGATACGCAGTATTTT. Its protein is CASSQDDPVSDTQYF.

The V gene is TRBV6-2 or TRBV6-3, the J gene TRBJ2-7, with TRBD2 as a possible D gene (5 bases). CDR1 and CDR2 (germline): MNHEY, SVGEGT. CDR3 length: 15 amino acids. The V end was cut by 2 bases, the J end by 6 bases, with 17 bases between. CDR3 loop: CASSYPGVVRLEQYF. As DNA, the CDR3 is TGTGCCAGCAGTTACCCCGGGGTGGTCCGCCTCGAGCAGTACTTC.

The CDR3 sequence is CASSPTGVDSPLHF. In DNA, the CDR3 is TGTGCCAGCTCACCAACAGGGGTTGATTCACCCCTCCACTTT. The chain links TRBV18 to TRBJ1-6; 7 nucleotides agree with TRBD1. The CDR3 length is 14 residues. Germline CDR1 and CDR2: KGHSH and LQKENI. J lost 8 bases, V lost 2 bases, and 3 bases had no gene match. Full variable domain (remainder filled in from reference TRBV18 and TRBJ1-6): NAGVMQNPRHLVRRRGQEARLRCSPMKGHSHVYWYRQLPEEGLKFMVYLQKENIIDESGMPKERFSAEFPKEGPSILRIQQVVRGDSAAYFCASSPTGVDSPLHFGNGTRLTVT.

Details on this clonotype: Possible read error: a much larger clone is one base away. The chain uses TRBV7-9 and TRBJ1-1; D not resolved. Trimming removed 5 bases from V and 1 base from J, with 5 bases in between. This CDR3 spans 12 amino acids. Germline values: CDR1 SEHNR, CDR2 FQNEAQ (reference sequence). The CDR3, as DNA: TGTGCCAGCAGCGCCGAGAACACTGAAGCTTTCTTT. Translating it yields CASSAENTEAFF.

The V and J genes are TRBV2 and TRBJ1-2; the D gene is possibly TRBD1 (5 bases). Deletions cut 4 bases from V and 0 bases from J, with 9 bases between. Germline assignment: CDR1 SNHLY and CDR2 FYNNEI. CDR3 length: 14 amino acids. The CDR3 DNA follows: TGTGCCAGCAGTGGCGACAGACCTAACTATGGCTACACCTTC. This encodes CASSGDRPNYGYTF.

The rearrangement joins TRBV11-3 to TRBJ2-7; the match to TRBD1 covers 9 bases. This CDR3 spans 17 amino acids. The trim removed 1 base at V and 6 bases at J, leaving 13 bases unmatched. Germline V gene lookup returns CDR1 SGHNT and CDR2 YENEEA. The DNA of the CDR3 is TGTGCCAGCAGCTTAGGCGCGAATCGGGACAGGGCCAGCGAGCAGTACTTC. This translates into CASSLGANRDRASEQYF. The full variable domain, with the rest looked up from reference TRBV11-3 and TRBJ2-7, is EAGVVQSPRYKIIEKKQPVAFWCNPISGHNTLYWYLQNLGQGPELLIRYENEEAVDDSQLPKDRFSAERLKGVDSTLKIQPAELGDSAVYLCASSLGANRDRASEQYFGPGTRLTVT.

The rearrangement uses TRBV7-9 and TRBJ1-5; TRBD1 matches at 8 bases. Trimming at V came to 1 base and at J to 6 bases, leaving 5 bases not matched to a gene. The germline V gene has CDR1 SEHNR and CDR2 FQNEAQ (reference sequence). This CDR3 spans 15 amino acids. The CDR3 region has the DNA TGTGCCAGCAGCTTAGAGGCAGGGGGCAGTCAGCCCCAGCATTTT. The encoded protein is CASSLEAGGSQPQHF.

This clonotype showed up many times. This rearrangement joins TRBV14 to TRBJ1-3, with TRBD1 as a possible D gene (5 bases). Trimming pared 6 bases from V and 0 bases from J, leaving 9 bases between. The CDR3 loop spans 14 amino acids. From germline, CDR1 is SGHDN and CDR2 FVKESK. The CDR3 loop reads CASSPGTSGNTIYF. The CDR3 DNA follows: TGTGCCAGCAGTCCCGGGACCTCTGGAAACACCATATATTTT.

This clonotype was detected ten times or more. CDR3 sequence reads: CASSYSGIGGTDTQYF. The CDR3 DNA follows: TGTGCCAGCAGTTACTCAGGGATTGGAGGCACAGATACGCAGTATTTT. J is TRBJ2-3 and V is TRBV6-5; D unclear. This CDR3 is built from 16 residues. Germline CDR1 reads MNHEY; CDR2 reads SVGAGI. Trimming cost V 0 bases and J 1 base, with 11 bases left between them.

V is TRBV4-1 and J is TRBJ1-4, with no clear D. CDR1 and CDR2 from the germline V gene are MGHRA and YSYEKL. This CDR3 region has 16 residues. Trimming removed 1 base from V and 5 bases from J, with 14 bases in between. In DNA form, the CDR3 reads TGCGCCAGCAGCCAAGGCCTAGGACCGTTGAATGAAAAACTGTTTTTT. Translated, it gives CASSQGLGPLNEKLFF.